This T cell receptor (beta chain) was observed in a study of blood T cells in healthy people across ages. The use of a sample-barcoded 5' primer and a J-beta primer mix characterized a second PCR of about 7 to 12 cycles. Each cDNA was tagged by a template-switch adaptor containing 12 random nucleotides. Each CDR3 protein gets one entry after TCRdb re-called the 5' RACE reads with MiXCR. In the table there are some 760,000 distinct CDR3 sequences, 20% to 25% of which are singletons. The CDR3 runs 16 residues. Per germline, CDR1 SQVTM and CDR2 ANQGSEA. V was cut by 2 bases and J by 0 bases, with 14 bases left in between. Study-wide points: Naive CD4+ cell counts and diversity both ran higher in long-lived than in aged donors. Older individuals had lower TCR beta diversity per million T cells (the decline was roughly linear).

This clonotype showed up many times. Its target is not known. These data were likewise used in another study, on T cells of mothers and their children. This second report adds: Persistent microchimeric T cell clones were sought, and none were detected.

The sequence came from a boy between 10 and 17 years old in good health. The chain couples TRBV29-1 to TRBJ2-1, with a tentative D call TRBD1 (6 bases). The sequencing sample was made of blood. CDR3: CSVEPPDRSSYNEQFF. CDR3 coding DNA: TGCAGCGTTGAACCCCCCGACAGGAGCTCCTACAATGAGCAGTTCTTC.